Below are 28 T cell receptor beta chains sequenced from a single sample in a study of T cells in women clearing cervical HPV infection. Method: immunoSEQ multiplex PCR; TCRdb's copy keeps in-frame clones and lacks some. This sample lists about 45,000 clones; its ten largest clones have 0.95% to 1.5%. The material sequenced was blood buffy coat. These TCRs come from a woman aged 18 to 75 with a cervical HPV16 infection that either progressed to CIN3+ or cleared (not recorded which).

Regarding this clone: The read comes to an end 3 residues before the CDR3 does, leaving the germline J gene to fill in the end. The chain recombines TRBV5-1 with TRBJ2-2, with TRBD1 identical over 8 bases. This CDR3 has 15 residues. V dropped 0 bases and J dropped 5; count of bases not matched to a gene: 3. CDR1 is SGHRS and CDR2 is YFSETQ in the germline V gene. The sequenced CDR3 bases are TGCGCCAGCAGCTTGGGGACAGGGCGTACCGGGGAG. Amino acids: CASSLGTGRTGE. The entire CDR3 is CASSLGTGRTGELFF.

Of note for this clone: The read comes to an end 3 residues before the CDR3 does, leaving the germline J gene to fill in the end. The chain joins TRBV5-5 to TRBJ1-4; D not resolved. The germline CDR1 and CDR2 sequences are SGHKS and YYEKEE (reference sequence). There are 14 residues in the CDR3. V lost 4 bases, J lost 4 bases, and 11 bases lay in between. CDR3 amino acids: CASSISGFNEKLFF. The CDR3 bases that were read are TGTGCCAGCAGCATCAGCGGATTTAATGAAAAA.

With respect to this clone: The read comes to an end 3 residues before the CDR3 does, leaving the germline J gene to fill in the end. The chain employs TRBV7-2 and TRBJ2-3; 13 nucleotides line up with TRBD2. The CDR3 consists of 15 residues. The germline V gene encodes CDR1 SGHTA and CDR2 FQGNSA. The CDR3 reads CASSPRTSGSEAQYF. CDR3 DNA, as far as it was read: TGTGCCAGCAGCCCCCGGACTAGCGGGAGCGAGGCG.

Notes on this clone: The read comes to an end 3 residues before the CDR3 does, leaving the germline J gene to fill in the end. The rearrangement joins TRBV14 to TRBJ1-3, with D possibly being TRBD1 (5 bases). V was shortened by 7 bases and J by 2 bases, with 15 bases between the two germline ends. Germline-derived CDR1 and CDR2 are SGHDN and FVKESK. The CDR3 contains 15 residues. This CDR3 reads CASKWARGTGNTIYF. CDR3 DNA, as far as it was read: TGTGCCAGCAAATGGGCTCGGGGGACTGGAAACACC.

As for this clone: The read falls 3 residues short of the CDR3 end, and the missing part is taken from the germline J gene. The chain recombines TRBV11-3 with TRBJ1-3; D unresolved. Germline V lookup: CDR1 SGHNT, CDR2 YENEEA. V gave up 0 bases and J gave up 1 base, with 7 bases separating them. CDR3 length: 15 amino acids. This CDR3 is CASSLESGSGNTIYF. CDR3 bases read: TGTGCCAGCAGCTTAGAGTCCGGTTCTGGAAACACC.

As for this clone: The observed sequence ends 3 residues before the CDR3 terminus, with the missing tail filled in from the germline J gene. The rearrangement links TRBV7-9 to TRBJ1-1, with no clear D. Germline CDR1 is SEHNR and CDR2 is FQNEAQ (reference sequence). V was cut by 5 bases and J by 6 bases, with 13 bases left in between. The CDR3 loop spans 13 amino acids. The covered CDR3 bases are TGTGCCAGCAGCCCCCCCAGGAGGGCTGAA. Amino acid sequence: CASSPPRRAE. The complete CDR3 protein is CASSPPRRAEAFF. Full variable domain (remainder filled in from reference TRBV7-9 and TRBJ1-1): DTGVSQNPRHKITKRGQNVTFRCDPISEHNRLYWYRQTLGQGPEFLTYFQNEAQLEKSRLLSDRFSAERPKGSFSTLEIQRTEQGDSAMYLCASSPPRRAEAFFGQGTRLTVV.

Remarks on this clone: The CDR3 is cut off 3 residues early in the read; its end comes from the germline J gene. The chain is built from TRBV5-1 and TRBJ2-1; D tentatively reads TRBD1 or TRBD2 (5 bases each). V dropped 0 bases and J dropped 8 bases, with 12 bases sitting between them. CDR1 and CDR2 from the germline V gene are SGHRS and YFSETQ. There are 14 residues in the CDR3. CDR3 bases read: TGCGCCAGCAGCTTGGAAGTTAGAGGGGATGAG. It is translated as CASSLEVRGDE. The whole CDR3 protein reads CASSLEVRGDEQFF.

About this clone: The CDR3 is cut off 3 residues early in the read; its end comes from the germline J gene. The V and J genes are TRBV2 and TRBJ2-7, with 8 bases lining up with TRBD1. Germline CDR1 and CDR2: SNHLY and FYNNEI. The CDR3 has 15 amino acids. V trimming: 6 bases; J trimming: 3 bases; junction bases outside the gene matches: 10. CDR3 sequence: CASRKDRGGYYEQYF. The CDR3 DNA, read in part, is TGTGCCAGCAGGAAAGACAGGGGTGGGTACTACGAG.

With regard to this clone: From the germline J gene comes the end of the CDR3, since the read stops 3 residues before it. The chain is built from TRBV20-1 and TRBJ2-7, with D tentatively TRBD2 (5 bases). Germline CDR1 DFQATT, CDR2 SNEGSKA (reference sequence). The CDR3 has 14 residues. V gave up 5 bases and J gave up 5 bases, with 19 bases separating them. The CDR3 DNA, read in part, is TGCAGTGCTTCCCGGGATAGCGTTAAGGACGAG. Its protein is CSASRDSVKDE. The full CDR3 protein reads CSASRDSVKDEQYF.

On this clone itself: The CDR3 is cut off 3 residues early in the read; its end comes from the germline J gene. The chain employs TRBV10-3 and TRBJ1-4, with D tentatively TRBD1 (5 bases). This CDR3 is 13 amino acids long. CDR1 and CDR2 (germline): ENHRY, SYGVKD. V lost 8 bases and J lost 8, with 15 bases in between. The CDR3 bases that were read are TGTGCCATCTCCGGGACGGGGGGAGAAAAA. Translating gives CAISGTGGEK. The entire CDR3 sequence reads CAISGTGGEKLFF.

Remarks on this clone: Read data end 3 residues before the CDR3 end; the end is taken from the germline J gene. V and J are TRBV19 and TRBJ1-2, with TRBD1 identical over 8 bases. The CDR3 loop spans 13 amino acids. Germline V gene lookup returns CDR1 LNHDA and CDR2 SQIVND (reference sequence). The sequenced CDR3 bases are TGTGCCAGTAGTACCACAGGGGGGGGCGGC. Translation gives CASSTTGGGG. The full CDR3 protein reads CASSTTGGGGYTF.

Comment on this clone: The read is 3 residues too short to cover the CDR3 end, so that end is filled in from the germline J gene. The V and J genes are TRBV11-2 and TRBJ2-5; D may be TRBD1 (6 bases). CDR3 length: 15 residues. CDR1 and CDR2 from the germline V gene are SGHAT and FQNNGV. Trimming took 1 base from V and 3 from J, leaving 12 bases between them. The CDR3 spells CASSLGGSGEETQYF. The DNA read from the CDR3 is TGTGCCAGCAGCTTAGGTGGATCAGGGGAAGAGACC.

The sequenced CDR3 bases are TGCAGTGCTAGAGATATCATCGGACTAGCGTTAGATACG. Its protein product is CSARDIIGLALDT. The complete CDR3 sequence is CSARDIIGLALDTQYF. This rearrangement joins TRBV20-1 to TRBJ2-3; 9 nucleotides align to TRBD2. The read ends 3 residues shy of where the CDR3 ends; the end is completed using the germline J gene. Germline CDR1 reads DFQATT; CDR2 reads SNEGSKA (reference sequence). The CDR3 has 16 amino acids. The V and J ends lost 0 bases and 5 bases, in that order; junction bases with no gene match: 9.

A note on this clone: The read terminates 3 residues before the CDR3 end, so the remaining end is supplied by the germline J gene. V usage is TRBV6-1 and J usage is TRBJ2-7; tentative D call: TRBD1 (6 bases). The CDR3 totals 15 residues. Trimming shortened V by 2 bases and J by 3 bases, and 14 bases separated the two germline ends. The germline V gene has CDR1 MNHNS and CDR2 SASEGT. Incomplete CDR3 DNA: TGTGCCAGCAGTGAATATGGGACATGGAGCTACGAG. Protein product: CASSEYGTWSYE. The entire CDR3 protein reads CASSEYGTWSYEQYF.

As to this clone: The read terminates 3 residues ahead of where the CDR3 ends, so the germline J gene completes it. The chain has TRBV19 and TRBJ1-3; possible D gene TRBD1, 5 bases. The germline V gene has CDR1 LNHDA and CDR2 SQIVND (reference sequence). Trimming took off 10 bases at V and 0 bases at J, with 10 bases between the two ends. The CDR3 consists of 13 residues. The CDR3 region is CATRTTSGNTIYF. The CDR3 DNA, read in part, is TGTGCCACCCGGACAACCTCTGGAAACACC.

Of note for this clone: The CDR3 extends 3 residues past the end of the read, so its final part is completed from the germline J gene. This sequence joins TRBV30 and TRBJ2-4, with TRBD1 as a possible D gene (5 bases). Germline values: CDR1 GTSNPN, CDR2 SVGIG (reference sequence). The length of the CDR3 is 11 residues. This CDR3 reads CALETVYGQYF. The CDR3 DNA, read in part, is TGTGCCTTGGAGACAGTCTATGGT. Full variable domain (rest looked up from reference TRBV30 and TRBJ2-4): SQTIHQWPATLVQPVGSPLSLECTVEGTSNPNLYWYRQAAGRGLQLLFYSVGIGQISSEVPQNLSASRPQDRQFILSSKKLLLSDSGFYLCALETVYGQYFGAGTRLSVL.

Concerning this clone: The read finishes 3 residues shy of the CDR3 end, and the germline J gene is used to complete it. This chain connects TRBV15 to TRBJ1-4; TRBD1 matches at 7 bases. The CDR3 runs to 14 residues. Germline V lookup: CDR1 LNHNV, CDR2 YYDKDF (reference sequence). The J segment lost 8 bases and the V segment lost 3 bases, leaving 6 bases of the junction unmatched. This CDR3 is CATSSNRGEEKLFF. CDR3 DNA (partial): TGTGCCACCAGCAGTAACAGGGGAGAGGAAAAA.

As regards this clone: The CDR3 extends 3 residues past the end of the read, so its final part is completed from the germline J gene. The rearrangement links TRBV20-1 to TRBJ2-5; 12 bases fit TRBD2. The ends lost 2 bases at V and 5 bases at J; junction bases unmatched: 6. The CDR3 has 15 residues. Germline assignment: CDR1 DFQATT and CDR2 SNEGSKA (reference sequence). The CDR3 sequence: CSARLAGGSVETQYF. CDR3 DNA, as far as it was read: TGCAGTGCTAGACTAGCGGGGGGGTCTGTGGAGACC.

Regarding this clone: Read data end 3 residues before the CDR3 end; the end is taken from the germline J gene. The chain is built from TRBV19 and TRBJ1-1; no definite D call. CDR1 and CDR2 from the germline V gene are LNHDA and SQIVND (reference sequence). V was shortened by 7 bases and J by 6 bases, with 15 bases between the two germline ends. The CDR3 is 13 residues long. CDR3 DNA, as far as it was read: TGTGCCAGTAATCACGCCCCAAGCGCTGAA. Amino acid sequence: CASNHAPSAE. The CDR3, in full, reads CASNHAPSAEAFF.

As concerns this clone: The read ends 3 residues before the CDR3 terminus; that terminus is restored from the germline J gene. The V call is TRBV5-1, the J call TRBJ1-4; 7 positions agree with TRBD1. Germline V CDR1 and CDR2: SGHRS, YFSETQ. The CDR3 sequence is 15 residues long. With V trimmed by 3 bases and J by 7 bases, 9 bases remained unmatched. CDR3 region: CASSSQQGLGEKLFF. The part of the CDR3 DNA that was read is TGCGCCAGCAGCTCACAACAGGGGTTGGGTGAAAAA.

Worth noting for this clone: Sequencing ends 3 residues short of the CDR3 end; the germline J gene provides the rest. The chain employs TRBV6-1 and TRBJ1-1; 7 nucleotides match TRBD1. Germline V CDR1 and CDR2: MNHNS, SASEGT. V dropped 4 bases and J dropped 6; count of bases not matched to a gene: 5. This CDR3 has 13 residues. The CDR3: CASSATGVAEAFF. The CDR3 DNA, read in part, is TGTGCCAGCAGTGCAACAGGGGTGGCTGAA.

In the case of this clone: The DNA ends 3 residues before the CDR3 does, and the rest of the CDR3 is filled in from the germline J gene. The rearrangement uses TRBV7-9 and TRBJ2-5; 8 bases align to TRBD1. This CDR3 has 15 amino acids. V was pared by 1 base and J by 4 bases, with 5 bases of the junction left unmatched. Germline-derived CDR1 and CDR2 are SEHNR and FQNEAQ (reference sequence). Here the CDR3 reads CASSLGPGGRETQYF. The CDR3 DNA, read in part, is TGTGCCAGCAGCTTAGGTCCAGGGGGCAGAGAGACC. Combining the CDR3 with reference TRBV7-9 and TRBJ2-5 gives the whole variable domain DTGVSQNPRHKITKRGQNVTFRCDPISEHNRLYWYRQTLGQGPEFLTYFQNEAQLEKSRLLSDRFSAERPKGSFSTLEIQRTEQGDSAMYLCASSLGPGGRETQYFGPGTRLLVL.

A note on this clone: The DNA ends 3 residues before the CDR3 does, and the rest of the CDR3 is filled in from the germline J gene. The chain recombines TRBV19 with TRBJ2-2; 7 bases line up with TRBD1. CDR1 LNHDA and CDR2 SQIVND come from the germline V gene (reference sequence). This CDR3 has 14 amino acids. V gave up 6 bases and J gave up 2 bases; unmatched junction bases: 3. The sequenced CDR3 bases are TGTGCCAGTAGCGCAGGGGGAAACACCGGGGAG. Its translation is CASSAGGNTGE. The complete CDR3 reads CASSAGGNTGELFF.

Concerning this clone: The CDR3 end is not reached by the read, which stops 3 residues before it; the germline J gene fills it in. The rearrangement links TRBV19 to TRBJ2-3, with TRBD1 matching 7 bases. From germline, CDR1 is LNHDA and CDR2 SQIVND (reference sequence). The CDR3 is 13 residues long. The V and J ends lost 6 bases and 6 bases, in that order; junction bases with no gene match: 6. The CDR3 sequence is CASRVGTADTQYF. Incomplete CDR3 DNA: TGTGCCAGTAGGGTAGGGACAGCGGATACG. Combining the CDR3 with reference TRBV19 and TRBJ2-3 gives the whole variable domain DGGITQSPKYLFRKEGQNVTLSCEQNLNHDAMYWYRQDPGQGLRLIYYSQIVNDFQKGDIAEGYSVSREKKESFPLTVTSAQKNPTAFYLCASRVGTADTQYFGPGTRLTVL.

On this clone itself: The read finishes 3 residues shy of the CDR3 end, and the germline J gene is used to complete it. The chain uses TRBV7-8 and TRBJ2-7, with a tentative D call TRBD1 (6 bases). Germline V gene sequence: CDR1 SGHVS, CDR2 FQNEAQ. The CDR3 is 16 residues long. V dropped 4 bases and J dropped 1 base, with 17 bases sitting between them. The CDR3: CASSSSRGRVSYEQYF. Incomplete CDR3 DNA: TGTGCCAGCAGCTCAAGCAGGGGAAGGGTTTCCTACGAG.

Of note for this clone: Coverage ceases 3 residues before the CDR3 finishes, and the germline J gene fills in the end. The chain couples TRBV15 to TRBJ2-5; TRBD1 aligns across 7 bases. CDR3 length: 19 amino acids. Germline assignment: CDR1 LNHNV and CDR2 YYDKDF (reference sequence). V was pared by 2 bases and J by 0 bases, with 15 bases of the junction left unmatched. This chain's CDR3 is CATSRFPPPGRGYQETQYF. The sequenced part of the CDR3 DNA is TGTGCCACCAGCAGATTTCCCCCCCCCGGCAGGGGGTACCAAGAGACC. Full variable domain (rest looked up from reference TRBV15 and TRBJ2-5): DAMVIQNPRYQVTQFGKPVTLSCSQTLNHNVMYWYQQKSSQAPKLLFHYYDKDFNNEADTPDNFQSRRPNTSFCFLDIRSPGLGDTAMYLCATSRFPPPGRGYQETQYFGPGTRLLVL.

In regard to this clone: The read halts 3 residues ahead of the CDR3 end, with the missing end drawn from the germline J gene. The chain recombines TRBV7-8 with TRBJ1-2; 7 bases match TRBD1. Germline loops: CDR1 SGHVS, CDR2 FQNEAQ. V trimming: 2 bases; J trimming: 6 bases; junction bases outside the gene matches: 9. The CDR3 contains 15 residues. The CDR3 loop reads CASSLISRGVDGYTF. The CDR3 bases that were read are TGTGCCAGCAGCTTAATAAGCAGGGGGGTCGATGGC.

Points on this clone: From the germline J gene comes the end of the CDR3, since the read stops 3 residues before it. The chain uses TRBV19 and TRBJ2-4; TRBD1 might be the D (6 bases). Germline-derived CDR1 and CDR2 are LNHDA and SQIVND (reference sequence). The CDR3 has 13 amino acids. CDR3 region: CASARDTDYGQYF. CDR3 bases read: TGTGCCAGTGCTAGGGACACCGATTATGGT. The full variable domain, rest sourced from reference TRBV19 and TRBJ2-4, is DGGITQSPKYLFRKEGQNVTLSCEQNLNHDAMYWYRQDPGQGLRLIYYSQIVNDFQKGDIAEGYSVSREKKESFPLTVTSAQKNPTAFYLCASARDTDYGQYFGAGTRLSVL.